Below are 26 T cell receptor beta chains sequenced from a single sample in a study of blood T cell repertoires in COVID-19. Data came from immunoSEQ multiplex PCR; TCRdb stores just in-frame clones and leaves some out. Of hundreds of thousands of clones in the sample, approximately 85% were seen once. The sequenced material came from PBMCs or T cells enriched from blood (not recorded which). The receptors were sampled from a man younger than 45 who had recovered from COVID-19.

This clone was counted a single time. The V and J genes are TRBV5-1 and TRBJ2-3; tentative D call: TRBD2 (6 bases). Germline V gene sequence: CDR1 SGHRS, CDR2 YFSETQ. CDR3 length: 16 residues. With 4 bases removed from V and 0 bases from J, the gap between germline ends came to 15 bases. Here the CDR3 reads CASSRRAGPSTDTQYF. CDR3 sequence (DNA): TGCGCCAGCAGCCGGAGGGCGGGACCTAGCACAGATACGCAGTATTTT.

The CDR3 spells CASSTSPQGNEQFF. Here the CDR3 DNA reads TGTGCCAGCAGCACAAGTCCCCAGGGAAATGAGCAGTTCTTC. The chain recombines TRBV7-2 with TRBJ2-1; the D gene is possibly TRBD1 (5 bases). Trimming removed 5 bases at V and 7 bases at J, with 15 bases between. The CDR3 contains 14 residues. Germline CDR1 and CDR2: SGHTA and FQGNSA.

V and J are TRBV5-6 and TRBJ2-7; D is undetermined. The CDR3 loop spans 14 amino acids. Germline CDR1 and CDR2: SGHDT and YYEEEE. The ends were cut back, 4 bases at V and 4 bases at J, with 15 bases in the middle. The CDR3: CASSPTGLRYEQYF. CDR3 in DNA: TGTGCCAGCAGCCCAACGGGTTTAAGATACGAGCAGTACTTC.

The chain employs TRBV2 and TRBJ2-3; 7 nucleotides agree with TRBD1. CDR1 SNHLY and CDR2 FYNNEI come from the germline V gene. This CDR3 has 15 amino acids. The V gene end was trimmed by 6 bases and the J gene end by 6 bases; junction bases not matched to a gene: 12. The CDR3 sequence is CASSIQNRGRDTQYF. The CDR3 DNA reads TGTGCCAGCAGCATTCAAAACAGGGGCCGGGATACGCAGTATTTT.

V gene TRBV11-2 combines with J gene TRBJ1-1; tentatively, D is TRBD1 (6 bases). This CDR3 has 13 residues. Germline V gives CDR1 SGHAT, CDR2 FQNNGV. Trimming pared 8 bases from V and 0 bases from J, leaving 10 bases between. CDR3 DNA sequence: TGTGCCAGCGGGGGACACCTGAACACTGAAGCTTTCTTT. Translation: CASGGHLNTEAFF.

The DNA for the CDR3 is TGTGCCTGGTCGGTCCGGGGGGTCTATAATTCACCCCTCCACTTT. Translated: CAWSVRGVYNSPLHF. The chain uses TRBV30 and TRBJ1-6; D may be TRBD1 (5 bases). CDR1 and CDR2 from the germline V gene are GTSNPN and SVGIG (reference sequence). The CDR3 contains 15 residues. The V end lost 5 bases, the J end lost 3 bases, and 14 bases lay between the germline ends.

This clone was observed a single time. The chain uses TRBV6-5 and TRBJ2-3; a weak D match, TRBD1 (6 bases). V dropped 3 bases and J dropped 7 bases, with 14 bases sitting between them. The V gene's germline CDR1 is MNHEY and CDR2 SVGAGI. This CDR3 comprises 14 residues. The CDR3 region has the DNA TGTGCCAGCAGTTATTCGGACAGCGCATATACGCAGTATTTT. This encodes CASSYSDSAYTQYF.

The V gene is TRBV19, the J gene TRBJ2-1; a possible D gene is TRBD2 (5 bases). CDR3 length equals 15 residues. The germline V gene has CDR1 LNHDA and CDR2 SQIVND (reference sequence). V was shortened by 3 bases and J by 0 bases, with 9 bases between the two germline ends. CDR3 sequence (DNA): TGTGCCAGTAGTATTAGGGAGAGCTCCTACAATGAGCAGTTCTTC. Amino acids: CASSIRESSYNEQFF.

This clone was detected only a few times. J is TRBJ2-1 and V is TRBV4-1; 11 bases map to TRBD1. The V segment lost 4 bases and the J segment 9 bases; nucleotides outside the gene matches: 8. Germline V gene lookup returns CDR1 MGHRA and CDR2 YSYEKL. This CDR3 spans 15 amino acids. The CDR3 reads CASSPPGQGGTEQFF. CDR3 DNA: TGCGCCAGCAGCCCCCCGGGACAGGGGGGGACTGAGCAGTTCTTC.

DNA of the CDR3: TGTGCCAGCACCCTGGACAGGGGTGATACGCAGTATTTT. Translation gives CASTLDRGDTQYF. The chain couples TRBV5-4 to TRBJ2-3; 9 nucleotides match TRBD1. The germline gives CDR1 SGHNT, CDR2 YYREEE (reference sequence). The V segment lost 6 bases and the J segment 6 bases; nucleotides outside the gene matches: 5. The CDR3 has 13 residues.

This clone was seen a handful of times. Other DNA sequences in the sample encode the same CDR3. V gene TRBV10-3 combines with J gene TRBJ1-1; TRBD1 matches at 9 bases. The CDR3 is made up of 12 amino acids. CDR1 is ENHRY, CDR2 SYGVKD, per germline. V gave up 6 bases and J gave up 4 bases; unmatched junction bases: 0. The CDR3 region is CAIRTGGTEAFF. DNA for the CDR3: TGTGCCATCAGGACAGGGGGCACTGAAGCTTTCTTT.

Comments on this clone: Other DNA sequences within the sample encode an identical CDR3. The CDR3 nucleotides read TGTGCCAGCAGCTCCCCCCCGGGCTATGGCTACACCTTC. This translates into CASSSPPGYGYTF. The V and J genes are TRBV9 and TRBJ1-2; D unclear. Looked up from germline, CDR1 is SGDLS and CDR2 is YYNGEE. CDR3 size: 13 residues. V lost 4 bases to trimming and J lost 4 bases, with 11 bases between them.

CDR3 region: CASSPISGANVLTF. DNA for the CDR3: TGTGCCAGCAGCCCTATTTCTGGGGCCAACGTCCTGACTTTC. The chain joins TRBV3-1 (or the pseudogene TRBV3-2) to TRBJ2-6; D not resolved. Germline V CDR1 and CDR2: LGHDT, YNNKEL (reference sequence). Trimming cost V 4 bases and J 1 base, with 5 bases left between them. There are 14 residues in the CDR3.

This clone has only one observation. This sequence joins TRBV5-1 and TRBJ2-5; TRBD2 matches 12 bases. J lost 2 bases, V lost 4 bases, and 3 bases had no gene match. Germline V gene sequence: CDR1 SGHRS, CDR2 YFSETQ. This CDR3 is 15 amino acids long. The CDR3 nucleotides are TGCGCCAGCAGCAAACTAGCGGGGGGTCAAGAGACCCAGTACTTC. The encoded protein is CASSKLAGGQETQYF.

This chain uses TRBV4-1 with TRBJ1-4; tentative D call: TRBD1 (6 bases). The CDR3 loop spans 17 amino acids. Germline V gene sequence: CDR1 MGHRA, CDR2 YSYEKL. V lost 3 bases and J lost 4, with 18 bases in between. In DNA, the CDR3 is TGCGCCAGCAGCCAGGGCCCGCCGAGGGGGTTTAATGAAAAACTGTTTTTT. This codes for CASSQGPPRGFNEKLFF.

The rearrangement uses TRBV29-1 and TRBJ1-1, with a tentative D call TRBD1 (5 bases). V lost 6 bases and J 3 bases, leaving 14 bases between the germline ends. This CDR3 has 13 amino acids. Germline V CDR1 and CDR2: SQVTM, ANQGSEA. The CDR3 bases are TGCAGCGTGATGGGAGGGGAGCACACTGAAGCTTTCTTT. It encodes CSVMGGEHTEAFF.

The chain joins TRBV25-1 to TRBJ1-1, with 9 bases aligning to TRBD1. There are 13 residues in the CDR3. The germline V gene has CDR1 MGHDK and CDR2 SYGVNS. V lost 5 bases to trimming and J lost 11 bases; unmatched junction nucleotides: 9. The CDR3, as DNA: TGTGCCAGCAGTCTATGGACAGGGGCGGGTGCTTTCTTT. Amino acid sequence: CASSLWTGAGAFF.

The chain links TRBV9 to TRBJ2-7; 7 positions match TRBD1. Germline V gene data show CDR1 as SGDLS and CDR2 as YYNGEE. The CDR3 is 15 amino acids. J gave up 6 bases and V 4 bases, and 13 bases lay outside the gene matches. The CDR3 nucleotides are TGTGCCAGCAGCCAGACAGGGCTCGGTATCGGCGAGCAGTACTTC. It yields the protein CASSQTGLGIGEQYF.

The chain recombines TRBV10-3 with TRBJ2-1; D might be TRBD2 (6 bases). The CDR3 extends over 14 amino acids. V gave up 6 bases and J gave up 0 bases, with 9 bases separating them. Germline CDR1 ENHRY, CDR2 SYGVKD. The CDR3 DNA reads TGTGCCATCAGGGAGGGGAGCTCCTACAATGAGCAGTTCTTC. Translating it yields CAIREGSSYNEQFF.

The chain links TRBV20-1 to TRBJ2-7, with D unclear. Trimming stripped 2 bases from V and 4 bases from J, with 6 bases between. This CDR3 has 11 residues. CDR1 is DFQATT, CDR2 SNEGSKA, per germline (reference sequence). The CDR3 here is CSARNGYEQYF. CDR3 sequence (DNA): TGCAGTGCTAGAAACGGTTACGAGCAGTACTTC.

This clone occurred many times. The V and J genes are TRBV12-3 or TRBV12-4 and TRBJ1-2; the match to TRBD1 covers 8 bases. The J segment lost 4 bases and the V segment lost 6 bases, leaving 1 base of the junction unmatched. The CDR3 length is 12 residues. CDR3 protein: CASRQGGYGYTF. DNA for the CDR3: TGTGCCAGCAGACAGGGGGGCTATGGCTACACCTTC.

The chain is built from TRBV9 and TRBJ1-3; possibly TRBD1 for D (5 bases). Looked up from germline, CDR1 is SGDLS and CDR2 is YYNGEE. Trimming took 0 bases from V and 4 from J, leaving 14 bases between them. The CDR3 runs to 16 residues. The CDR3 is CASSVETGGFGNTIYF. CDR3 coding DNA: TGTGCCAGCAGCGTAGAGACGGGGGGATTCGGAAACACCATATATTTT.

This clone was counted once. J is TRBJ2-1 and V is TRBV27, with 13 bases matching TRBD2. V trimming: 5 bases; J trimming: 8 bases; junction bases outside the gene matches: 3. Germline CDR1 reads MNHEY; CDR2 reads SMNVEV (reference sequence). The CDR3 consists of 14 residues. CDR3 region: CASSLGLAGDEQFF. The CDR3 DNA reads TGTGCCAGCAGTCTCGGACTAGCGGGGGATGAGCAGTTCTTC.

V gene TRBV6-2 or TRBV6-3 combines with J gene TRBJ2-3; 11 positions agree with TRBD1. The CDR3 is made up of 15 amino acids. V lost 6 bases to trimming and J lost 4 bases; unmatched junction nucleotides: 6. The germline CDR1 and CDR2 sequences are MNHEY and SVGEGT. The CDR3: CASSSGQGVSDTQYF. The CDR3 DNA sequence: TGTGCCAGCAGCTCGGGACAGGGGGTATCAGATACGCAGTATTTT.

The chain uses TRBV12-3 or TRBV12-4 and TRBJ1-5; the D gene is possibly TRBD1 (5 bases). This CDR3 has 12 residues. Deletions cut 5 bases from V and 4 bases from J, with 6 bases between. CDR3 coding DNA: TGTGCCAGCAGTCGACAGAATCAGCCCCAGCATTTT. Residues: CASSRQNQPQHF.

The chain carries TRBV9 and TRBJ2-5; 9 bases fit TRBD1. CDR3 length: 13 amino acids. Germline values: CDR1 SGDLS, CDR2 YYNGEE. The V segment lost 6 bases and the J segment 5 bases; nucleotides outside the gene matches: 5. This CDR3 is CASNTGTGETQYF. The DNA for the CDR3 is TGTGCCAGCAACACCGGGACAGGGGAGACCCAGTACTTC. Combining the CDR3 with reference TRBV9 and TRBJ2-5 gives the whole variable domain DSGVTQTPKHLITATGQRVTLRCSPRSGDLSVYWYQQSLDQGLQFLIQYYNGEERAKGNILERFSAQQFPDLHSELNLSSLELGDSALYFCASNTGTGETQYFGPGTRLLVL.